Presented here are 14 T cell receptor beta chains from one specimen sequenced in a study of blood T cells in healthy people across ages. Sample-barcoded 5' priming and a J-beta primer mix drove a second PCR of about 7 to 12 cycles. One entry per CDR3 protein, called by TCRdb with MiXCR from the 5' RACE reads. Of nearly 800,000 distinct CDR3 sequences listed, just under 25% were seen once; the top ten hold under 4.5%. These data were likewise used in another study, on T cells of mothers and their children.

Sequenced input: blood. The receptors derive from a boy younger than 18 in good health.

The chain carries TRBV25-1 and TRBJ2-5; D may be TRBD2 (6 bases). Trimming shortened V by 2 bases and J by 5 bases, and 21 bases separated the two germline ends. Germline V gene data show CDR1 as MGHDK and CDR2 as SYGVNS. This CDR3 is built from 17 residues. CDR3 in amino acids: CASSERDSTTPRETQYF. The CDR3 nucleotides read TGTGCCAGCAGTGAAAGGGACTCCACCACCCCTCGGGAGACCCAGTACTTC.

Of note for this clonotype: This may come from a read error, since a much larger clone is one base off. The genes are TRBV12-3 or TRBV12-4 and TRBJ1-2, with a weak D call TRBD1 (5 bases). Trimming stripped 3 bases from V and 5 bases from J, with 7 bases between. This CDR3 is 12 amino acids long. CDR3 protein: CASSLGEYGYTF. The CDR3 coding sequence is TGTGCCAGCAGTTTGGGGGAGTATGGCTACACCTTC.

The chain links TRBV18 to TRBJ1-2; TRBD1 matches 9 bases. The CDR3 sequence is 19 residues long. CDR1 and CDR2 (germline): KGHSH, LQKENI. V lost 1 base to trimming and J lost 7 bases; unmatched junction nucleotides: 19. The CDR3, as DNA: TGTGCCAGCTCACCACTCCCGCATCAACCGGGACAGGGCATTGGTGGCTACACCTTC. It encodes CASSPLPHQPGQGIGGYTF. Full variable domain (missing parts from reference TRBV18 and TRBJ1-2): NAGVMQNPRHLVRRRGQEARLRCSPMKGHSHVYWYRQLPEEGLKFMVYLQKENIIDESGMPKERFSAEFPKEGPSILRIQQVVRGDSAAYFCASSPLPHQPGQGIGGYTFGSGTRLTVV.

This chain joins TRBV2 and TRBJ1-5; D unclear. Germline CDR1 and CDR2: SNHLY and FYNNEI. This CDR3 is 15 amino acids long. V was trimmed by 3 bases and J by 4 bases, leaving 13 bases between them. The CDR3 reads CASSDSGFTNQPQHF. The CDR3 coding sequence is TGTGCCAGCAGTGACTCGGGGTTTACAAATCAGCCCCAGCATTTT.

This clonotype has only a few counts. The rearrangement joins TRBV9 to TRBJ2-1; D is uncertain. The length of the CDR3 is 14 residues. CDR1 is SGDLS, CDR2 YYNGEE, per germline. The ends were cut back, 0 bases at V and 1 base at J, with 5 bases in the middle. CDR3 loop: CASSVARSYNEQFF. The CDR3, as DNA: TGTGCCAGCAGCGTAGCCAGGTCCTACAATGAGCAGTTCTTC.

The chain employs TRBV28 and TRBJ2-5; no definite D call. The end of the DNA fits TRBJ2-7 better, so the J call may be wrong. Germline V CDR1 and CDR2: MDHEN, SYDVKM. This CDR3 has 12 amino acids. The CDR3 bases are TGTGCCAGCAGTTTGTCTCTTGCCGAGCAGTACTTC. Residues: CASSLSLAEQYF.

This clonotype came up a few times. The chain has TRBV4-2 and TRBJ2-7; 9 bases are a match to TRBD1. After removal of 1 base from V and 3 bases from J, the junction contained 7 bases not matched to a gene. In germline, CDR1 is LGHNA, CDR2 YNFKEQ. This CDR3 spans 16 amino acids. CDR3 residues: CASSQAVEGQGYEQYF. CDR3 nucleotide sequence: TGTGCCAGCAGCCAAGCGGTCGAGGGACAGGGCTACGAGCAGTACTTC.

This clonotype turned up a few times. The V call is TRBV6-6, the J call TRBJ1-5; D is perhaps TRBD1 (6 bases). The V gene's germline CDR1 is MNHNY and CDR2 SVGAGI (reference sequence). The CDR3 extends over 16 amino acids. Trimming shortened V by 5 bases and J by 7 bases, and 21 bases separated the two germline ends. Here the CDR3 DNA reads TGTGCCAGCAGTCCCCAGGTGAGGGGGGGCAGGCAGCCCCAGCATTTT. Translating it yields CASSPQVRGGRQPQHF.

The V call is TRBV29-1, the J call TRBJ2-1, with TRBD1 matching 10 bases. Germline CDR1 SQVTM, CDR2 ANQGSEA. V lost 6 bases to trimming and J lost 7 bases; unmatched junction nucleotides: 3. The CDR3 length is 12 residues. CDR3 sequence: CSVRTGGNEQFF. The CDR3 DNA sequence: TGCAGCGTCCGGACAGGGGGGAATGAGCAGTTCTTC.

The CDR3: CSVEQDNFYGYTF. The CDR3 nucleotides are TGCAGCGTTGAGCAGGATAATTTCTATGGCTACACCTTC. The J gene is TRBJ1-2, the V gene TRBV29-1; no firm D call. Trimming stripped 3 bases from V and 4 bases from J, with 12 bases between. The CDR3 is 13 residues long. Looked up from germline, CDR1 is SQVTM and CDR2 is ANQGSEA.

The chain recombines TRBV7-2 with TRBJ1-4, with TRBD1 as a possible D gene (6 bases). V lost 0 bases and J 3 bases, leaving 11 bases between the germline ends. The V gene's germline CDR1 is SGHTA and CDR2 FQGNSA. The CDR3 consists of 16 residues. The chain's CDR3 is CASSLAPTGSNEKLFF. In DNA form, the CDR3 reads TGTGCCAGCAGCTTAGCACCGACAGGCTCTAATGAAAAACTGTTTTTT. The whole variable domain, remainder taken from reference TRBV7-2 and TRBJ1-4, is GAGVSQSPSNKVTEKGKDVELRCDPISGHTALYWYRQSLGQGLEFLIYFQGNSAPDKSGLPSDRFSAERTGGSVSTLTIQRTQQEDSAVYLCASSLAPTGSNEKLFFGSGTQLSVL.

CDR3 region: CASSRIGQGQHEQYF. As DNA, the CDR3 is TGTGCCAGCAGCCGGATCGGACAGGGTCAGCACGAGCAGTACTTC. The chain combines TRBV7-2 with TRBJ2-7; 8 bases align to TRBD1. The CDR3 runs to 15 residues. The germline V gene encodes CDR1 SGHTA and CDR2 FQGNSA. Losses at the gene ends were 5 bases for V and 5 bases for J; bases not matched to a gene: 11.

Only a few counts were recorded for this clonotype. The rearrangement uses TRBV6-6 and TRBJ2-5; TRBD2 is a possible D gene (6 bases). CDR1 is MNHNY and CDR2 is SVGAGI in the germline V gene (reference sequence). V was trimmed by 2 bases and J by 5 bases, leaving 15 bases between them. The CDR3 contains 15 residues. In nucleotides, the CDR3 is TGTGCCAGCAGTTACGCGCAGGGACTTAGGGAGACCCAGTACTTC. This encodes CASSYAQGLRETQYF.

The CDR3 nucleotides are TGTGCCACCCTCGAACCGGGACTAGCGCCTAACAATGAGCAGTTCTTC. This encodes CATLEPGLAPNNEQFF. The V and J genes are TRBV7-9 and TRBJ2-1; 10 positions match TRBD2. CDR3 size: 16 residues. Germline CDR1 and CDR2: SEHNR and FQNEAQ (reference sequence). The junction had 14 bases not matched to a gene; V was cut back by 10 bases and J by 5 bases.